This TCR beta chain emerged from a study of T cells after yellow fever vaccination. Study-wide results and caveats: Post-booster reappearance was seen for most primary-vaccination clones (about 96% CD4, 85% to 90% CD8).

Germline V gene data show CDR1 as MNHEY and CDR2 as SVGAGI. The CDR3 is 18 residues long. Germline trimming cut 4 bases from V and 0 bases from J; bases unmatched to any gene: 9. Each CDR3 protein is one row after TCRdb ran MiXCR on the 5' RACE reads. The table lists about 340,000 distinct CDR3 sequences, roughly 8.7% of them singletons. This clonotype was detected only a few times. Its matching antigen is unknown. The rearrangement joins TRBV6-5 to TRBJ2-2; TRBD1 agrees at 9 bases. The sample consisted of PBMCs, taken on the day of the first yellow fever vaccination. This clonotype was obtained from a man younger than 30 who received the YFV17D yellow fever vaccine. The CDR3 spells CASSWTGDMRANTGELFF. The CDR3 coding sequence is TGTGCCAGCAGTTGGACAGGGGATATGCGTGCGAACACCGGGGAGCTGTTTTTT.